This TCR beta chain is drawn from a study of blood T cell repertoires in COVID-19. Enrolment of Seattle patients took place during active infection, and they were followed longitudinally. Data came from immunoSEQ multiplex PCR; TCRdb stores just in-frame clones and leaves some out. The sample has 150,000 or so clones, roughly 80% seen once. Germline assignment: CDR1 MNHEY and CDR2 SVGAGI. V shed 2 bases and J 7 bases; nucleotides not matched to a gene: 8. CDR3 length: 16 residues. The receptor comes from a woman aged 55-69 years with COVID-19, enrolled during active disease. V and J are TRBV6-5 and TRBJ2-2, with 9 positions matching TRBD2. The sample was peripheral blood. As DNA, the CDR3 is TGTGCCAGCAGTTACGATGGCGGGAGGGCCCACGGGGAGCTGTTTTTT. Protein sequence: CASSYDGGRAHGELFF.